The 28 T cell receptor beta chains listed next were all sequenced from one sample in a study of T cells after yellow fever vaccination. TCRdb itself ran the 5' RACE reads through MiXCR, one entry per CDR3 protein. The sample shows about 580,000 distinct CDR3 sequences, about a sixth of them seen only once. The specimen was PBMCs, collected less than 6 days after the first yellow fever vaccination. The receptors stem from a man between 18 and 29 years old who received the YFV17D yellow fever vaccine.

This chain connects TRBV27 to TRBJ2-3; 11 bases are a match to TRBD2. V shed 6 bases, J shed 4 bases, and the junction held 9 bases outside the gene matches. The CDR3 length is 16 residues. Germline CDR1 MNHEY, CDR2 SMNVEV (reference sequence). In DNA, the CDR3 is TGTGCCAGCAGGCGGGGGACTAGCGGAGGGTCAGATACGCAGTATTTT. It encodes CASRRGTSGGSDTQYF.

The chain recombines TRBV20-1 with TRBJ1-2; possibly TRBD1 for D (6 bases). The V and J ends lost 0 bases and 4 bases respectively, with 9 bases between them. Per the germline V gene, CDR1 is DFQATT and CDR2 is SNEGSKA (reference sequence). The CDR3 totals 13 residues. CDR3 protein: CSAREGAGYGYTF. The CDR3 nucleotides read TGCAGTGCTAGAGAGGGGGCTGGCTATGGCTACACCTTC.

The CDR3 sequence: CASSETQGRFREQYV. The CDR3 region has the DNA TGTGCCAGCAGTGAGACACAGGGGAGATTTCGCGAGCAGTACGTC. This chain links TRBV2 with TRBJ2-7, with 7 bases matching TRBD1. The germline V gene encodes CDR1 SNHLY and CDR2 FYNNEI. V was clipped by 3 bases and J by 6 bases; unmatched bases: 11. The CDR3 totals 15 residues.

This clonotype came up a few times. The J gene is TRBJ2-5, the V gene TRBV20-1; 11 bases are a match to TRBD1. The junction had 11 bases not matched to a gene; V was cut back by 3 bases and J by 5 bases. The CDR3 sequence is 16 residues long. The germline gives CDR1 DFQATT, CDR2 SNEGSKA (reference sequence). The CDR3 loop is CSARRMGQGEWETQYF. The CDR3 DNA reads TGCAGTGCTAGGCGCATGGGACAGGGGGAGTGGGAGACCCAGTACTTC.

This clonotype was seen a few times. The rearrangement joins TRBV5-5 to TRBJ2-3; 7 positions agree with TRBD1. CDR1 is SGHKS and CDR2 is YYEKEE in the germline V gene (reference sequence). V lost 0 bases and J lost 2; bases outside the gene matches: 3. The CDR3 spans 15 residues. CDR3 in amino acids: CASSLVGTVTDTQYF. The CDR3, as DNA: TGTGCCAGCAGCTTGGTTGGGACAGTCACAGATACGCAGTATTTT.

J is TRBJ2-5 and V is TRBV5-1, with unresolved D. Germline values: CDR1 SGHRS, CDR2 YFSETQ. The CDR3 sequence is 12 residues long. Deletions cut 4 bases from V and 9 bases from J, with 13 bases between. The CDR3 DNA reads TGCGCCAGCAGCCTGGACCTCAAACCCCAGTACTTC. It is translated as CASSLDLKPQYF.

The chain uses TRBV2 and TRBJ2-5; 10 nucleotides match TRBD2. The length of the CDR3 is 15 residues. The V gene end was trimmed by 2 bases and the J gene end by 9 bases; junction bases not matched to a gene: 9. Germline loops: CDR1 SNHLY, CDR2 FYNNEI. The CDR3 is CASSESSGGGRSQYF. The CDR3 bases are TGTGCCAGCAGTGAATCTAGCGGGGGCGGTAGGTCCCAGTACTTC.

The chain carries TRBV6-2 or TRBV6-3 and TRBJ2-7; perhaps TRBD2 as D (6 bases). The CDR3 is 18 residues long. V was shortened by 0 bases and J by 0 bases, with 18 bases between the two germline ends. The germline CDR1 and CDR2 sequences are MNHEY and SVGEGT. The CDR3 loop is CASSYSRVGGELSYEQYF. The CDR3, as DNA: TGTGCCAGCAGTTACTCGCGCGTGGGCGGGGAACTCTCCTACGAGCAGTACTTC.

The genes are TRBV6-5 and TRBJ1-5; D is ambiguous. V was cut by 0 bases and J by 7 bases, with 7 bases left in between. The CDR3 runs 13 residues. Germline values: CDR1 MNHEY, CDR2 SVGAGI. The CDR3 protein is CASSYSREQPQHF. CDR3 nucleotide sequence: TGTGCCAGCAGTTACTCCCGAGAGCAGCCCCAGCATTTT.

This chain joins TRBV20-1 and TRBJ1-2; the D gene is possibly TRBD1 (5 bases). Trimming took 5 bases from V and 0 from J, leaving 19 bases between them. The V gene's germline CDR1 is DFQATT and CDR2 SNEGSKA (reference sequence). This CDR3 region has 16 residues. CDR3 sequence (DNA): TGCAGTGCTTTCCGGGGCAGCTCCTCTCCTAACTATGGCTACACCTTC. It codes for CSAFRGSSSPNYGYTF.

This chain's CDR3 is CASSRVGSGVLGNSPLHF. The CDR3 DNA reads as TGTGCCAGCAGCCGGGTGGGAAGCGGCGTTTTGGGTAATTCACCCCTCCACTTT. The chain links TRBV5-6 to TRBJ1-6; no clear D gene. Trimming removed 4 bases from V and 6 bases from J, with 23 bases in between. Germline V lookup: CDR1 SGHDT, CDR2 YYEEEE. The CDR3 runs to 18 residues.

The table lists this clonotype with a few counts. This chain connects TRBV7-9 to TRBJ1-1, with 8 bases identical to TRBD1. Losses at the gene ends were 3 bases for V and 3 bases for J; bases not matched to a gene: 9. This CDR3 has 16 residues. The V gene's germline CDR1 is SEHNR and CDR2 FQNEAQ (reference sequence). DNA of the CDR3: TGTGCCAGCAGCTTCCGACAGGGGATGAGGTACACTGAAGCTTTCTTT. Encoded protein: CASSFRQGMRYTEAFF.

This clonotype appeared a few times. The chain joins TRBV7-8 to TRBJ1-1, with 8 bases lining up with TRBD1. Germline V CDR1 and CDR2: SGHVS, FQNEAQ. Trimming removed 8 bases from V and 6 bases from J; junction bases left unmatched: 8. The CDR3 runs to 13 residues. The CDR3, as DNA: TGTGCCAGCTTAACAGGGGGAGGATCTGAAGCTTTCTTT. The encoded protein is CASLTGGGSEAFF.

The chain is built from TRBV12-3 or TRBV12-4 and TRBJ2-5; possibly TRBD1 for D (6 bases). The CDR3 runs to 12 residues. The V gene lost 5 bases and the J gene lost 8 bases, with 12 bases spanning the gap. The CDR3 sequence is CASSVGAGTQYF. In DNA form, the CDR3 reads TGTGCCAGCAGTGTGGGGGCAGGAACCCAGTACTTC.

The CDR3: CASTGGFGGAPGELFF. The CDR3 DNA reads TGTGCCAGCACCGGGGGGTTTGGGGGGGCGCCCGGGGAGCTGTTTTTT. The chain recombines TRBV7-2 with TRBJ2-2; D might be TRBD2 (7 bases). The CDR3 has 16 amino acids. With 7 bases removed from V and 6 bases from J, the gap between germline ends came to 21 bases. CDR1 and CDR2 (germline): SGHTA, FQGNSA.

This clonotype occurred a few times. The CDR3 DNA sequence: TGTGCCACCAGCCCGGCAGGCGGGGAATCTTCACCCCTCCACTTT. It encodes CATSPAGGESSPLHF. The gene calls are TRBV15 and TRBJ1-6; D gene ambiguous. The V gene's germline CDR1 is LNHNV and CDR2 YYDKDF (reference sequence). The CDR3 is made up of 15 amino acids. V was cut by 5 bases and J by 9 bases, with 17 bases left in between.

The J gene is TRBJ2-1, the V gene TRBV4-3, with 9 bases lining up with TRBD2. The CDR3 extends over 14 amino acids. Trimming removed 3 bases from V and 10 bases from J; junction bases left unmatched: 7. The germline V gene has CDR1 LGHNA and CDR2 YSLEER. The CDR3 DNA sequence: TGCGCCAGCAGCCAGGCGGGGGGGCCGGGAGAGCAGTTCTTC. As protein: CASSQAGGPGEQFF.

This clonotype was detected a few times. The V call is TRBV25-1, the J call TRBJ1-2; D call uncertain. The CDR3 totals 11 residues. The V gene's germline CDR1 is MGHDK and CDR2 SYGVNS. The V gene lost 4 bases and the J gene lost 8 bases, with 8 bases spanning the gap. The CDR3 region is CASSVSWGYTF. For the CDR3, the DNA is TGTGCCAGCAGTGTAAGCTGGGGCTACACCTTC.

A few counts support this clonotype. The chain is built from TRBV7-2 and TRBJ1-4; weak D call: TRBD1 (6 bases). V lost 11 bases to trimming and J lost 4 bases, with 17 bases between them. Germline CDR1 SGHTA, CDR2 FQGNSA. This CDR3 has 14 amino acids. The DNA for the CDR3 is TGTGCCTCGCGGAGGGGGACGGTTAATGAAAAACTGTTTTTT. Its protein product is CASRRGTVNEKLFF.

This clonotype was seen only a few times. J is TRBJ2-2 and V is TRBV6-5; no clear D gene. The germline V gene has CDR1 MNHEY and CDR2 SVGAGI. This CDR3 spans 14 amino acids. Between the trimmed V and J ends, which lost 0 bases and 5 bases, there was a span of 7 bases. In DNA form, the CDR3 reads TGTGCCAGCAGTTACTCCGTGGATACCGGGGAGCTGTTTTTT. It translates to CASSYSVDTGELFF.

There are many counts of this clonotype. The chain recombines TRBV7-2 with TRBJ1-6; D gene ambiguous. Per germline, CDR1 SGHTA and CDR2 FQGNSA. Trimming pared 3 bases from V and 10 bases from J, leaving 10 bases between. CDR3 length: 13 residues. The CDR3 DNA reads TGTGCCAGCAGCTTTTCAGGAAAGTCACCCCTCCACTTT. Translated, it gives CASSFSGKSPLHF.

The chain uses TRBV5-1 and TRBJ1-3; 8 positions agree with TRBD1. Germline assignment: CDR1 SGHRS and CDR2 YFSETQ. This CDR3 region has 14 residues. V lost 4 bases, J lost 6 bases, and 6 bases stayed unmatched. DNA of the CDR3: TGCGCCAGCAGCGCGCCGACAGGGGAAAACACCATATATTTT. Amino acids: CASSAPTGENTIYF.

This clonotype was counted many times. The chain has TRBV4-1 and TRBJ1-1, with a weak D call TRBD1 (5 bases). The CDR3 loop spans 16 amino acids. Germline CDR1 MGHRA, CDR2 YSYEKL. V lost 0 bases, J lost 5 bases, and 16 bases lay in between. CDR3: CASSQEGSLWGTEAFF. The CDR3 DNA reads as TGCGCCAGCAGCCAAGAAGGGAGCCTTTGGGGGACTGAAGCTTTCTTT.

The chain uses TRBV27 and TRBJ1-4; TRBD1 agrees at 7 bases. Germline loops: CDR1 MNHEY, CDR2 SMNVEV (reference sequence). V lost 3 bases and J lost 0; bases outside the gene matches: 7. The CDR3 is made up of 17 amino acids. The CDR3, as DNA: TGTGCCAGCAGTTTTCAAGGGGGCCCGTCAACTAATGAAAAACTGTTTTTT. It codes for CASSFQGGPSTNEKLFF.

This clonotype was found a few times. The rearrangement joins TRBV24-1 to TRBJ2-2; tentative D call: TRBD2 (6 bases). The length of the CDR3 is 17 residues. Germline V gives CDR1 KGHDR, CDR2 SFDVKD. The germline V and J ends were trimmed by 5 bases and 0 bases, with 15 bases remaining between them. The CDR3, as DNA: TGTGCCACCAGTGGGGGGGACTCTTATCCGAACACCGGGGAGCTGTTTTTT. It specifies CATSGGDSYPNTGELFF.

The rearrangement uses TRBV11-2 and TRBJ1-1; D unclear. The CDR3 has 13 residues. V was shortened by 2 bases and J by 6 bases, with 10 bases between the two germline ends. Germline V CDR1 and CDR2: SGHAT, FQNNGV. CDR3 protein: CASSLILGAEAFF. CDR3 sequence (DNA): TGTGCCAGCAGCTTAATACTGGGTGCTGAAGCTTTCTTT.

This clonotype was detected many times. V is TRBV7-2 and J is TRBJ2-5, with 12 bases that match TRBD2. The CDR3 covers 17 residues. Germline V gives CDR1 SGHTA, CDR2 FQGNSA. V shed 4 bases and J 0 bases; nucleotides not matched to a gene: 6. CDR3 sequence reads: CASSSTSGGWYQETQYF. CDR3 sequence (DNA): TGTGCCAGCAGCTCGACTAGCGGGGGTTGGTACCAAGAGACCCAGTACTTC.

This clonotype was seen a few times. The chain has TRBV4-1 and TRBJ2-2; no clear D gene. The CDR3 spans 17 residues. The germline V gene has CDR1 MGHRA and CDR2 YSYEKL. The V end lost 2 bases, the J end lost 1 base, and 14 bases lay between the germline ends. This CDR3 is CASSQHSWFKNTGELFF. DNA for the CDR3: TGCGCCAGCAGCCAACACTCGTGGTTTAAGAACACCGGGGAGCTGTTTTTT.